This TCR beta chain was sequenced in a study of blood T cells in healthy people across ages. Study findings and constraints: Roughly linear declines in TCR beta diversity per million T cells occurred with age. When set beside aged donors, long-lived donors presented more naive CD4+ cells and higher diversity.

In the case of this clonotype: Antigen specificity is unknown.

The CDR3 contains 14 residues. Germline V gene lookup returns CDR1 SQVTM and CDR2 ANQGSEA. Deletions cut 0 bases from V and 2 bases from J, with 9 bases between. Using a J-beta primer mix together with a sample-barcoded 5' primer, a second PCR was run for roughly 6 to 12 cycles. TCRdb re-called the 5' RACE reads with MiXCR, one entry per CDR3 protein. Of 800,000 or so distinct CDR3 sequences detected, around 62% appear once; the ten largest clones hold around a quarter. Russia was home to the donors, healthy Caucasian individuals aged roughly 6 to 95. Drawn from each donor were 9 to 10 milliliters of peripheral blood.

The sample was blood. This TCR was recovered from a man aged 25 to 45 in good health. The chain carries TRBV29-1 and TRBJ2-3, with D tentatively TRBD2 (5 bases). The CDR3 bases are TGCAGCGTTGAAGATCTGGGAGACACAGATACGCAGTATTTT. This translates into CSVEDLGDTDTQYF.